Listed below are T cell receptor beta chains from one sample, sequenced in a study of control samples from healthy donors and cancer patients. Profiling relied on immunoSEQ multiplex PCR, and the TCRdb table lists in-frame clones only, not all of them. The table records over 100,000 clones, around 89% of them present only once. Sequencing was done on a sample of blood. Source of these receptors: a woman between 45 and 60 years old in good health. CDR3s leave out the opening cysteine and the closing phenylalanine or tryptophan. The order of the fields is clone size, V gene, J gene, CDR3 protein. Rows may omit the clone size; those that give it use once, few, many or a size class.

NA	TRBV7-3	TRBJ2-1	ASSLISAGEQF
once	TRBV18	TRBJ2-3	ASSQDRDVTDTQY
once	TRBV30	TRBJ1-1	GGTVNTEAF
NA	TRBV6-6	TRBJ1-1	ASTTRQGLLWAEAF
NA	TRBV30	TRBJ2-1	AWRGPSGRRTFTNEQF
NA	TRBV4-1	TRBJ1-2	ASSQEEGPYGYT
NA	TRBV11-2	TRBJ2-5	ASSTGLVETQY
NA	TRBV6-2/TRBV6-3	TRBJ2-3	ASSYPLAQLGPINTDTQY
NA	TRBV9	TRBJ1-2	ASSVVHNYGYT
once	TRBV5-1	TRBJ2-1	ASSSGDIEQF
NA	TRBV6-6	TRBJ2-3	ASSENAGGIGDTQY
NA	TRBV6-2/TRBV6-3	TRBJ1-5	ASSQEPTGGNQPQH
once	TRBV2	TRBJ1-1	ASSPGTGRHTEAF
NA	TRBV6-5	TRBJ2-3	ASSFGDTQY
NA	TRBV7-3	TRBJ1-1	ASSSQYGETRF
NA	TRBV25-1	TRBJ1-2	ASSDSSGRFYGYT
once	TRBV13	TRBJ2-2	ASSLGVAGDTGELF
NA	TRBV7-2	TRBJ2-5	ASTPVRLAGETQY
NA	TRBV7-2	TRBJ1-5	ASRPDSNQPQH
NA	TRBV7-2	TRBJ1-5	ASSFGGGRSNQPQH
NA	TRBV9	TRBJ2-5	ASSAMVSQETQY
NA	TRBV5-1	TRBJ2-5	ASSLGELQETQY
NA	TRBV3-1/TRBV3-2	TRBJ1-2	ASSQGWGSHYGYT
NA	TRBV9	TRBJ2-3	ASSRLPFLGTDTQY
NA	TRBV4-3	TRBJ2-1	ASSQDSRDNFDNEQF
NA	TRBV5-1	TRBJ2-2	ASSLQTATTGELF
NA	TRBV25-1	TRBJ1-1	ACGGTPNTEAF
NA	TRBV9	TRBJ1-6	ASSSEASINSPLH
NA	TRBV29-1	TRBJ2-2	SVDPTGVGTGELF
NA	TRBV7-2	TRBJ1-6	ASSLGGVGSPLH
NA	TRBV18	TRBJ1-2	ASSGTPPTGGSGYT
NA	TRBV27	TRBJ1-1	ASSFIGVSTEAF
NA	TRBV14	TRBJ1-2	ASSRSGTGHGYT
NA	TRBV29-1	TRBJ2-3	SVDALDYDTQY
NA	TRBV7-3	TRBJ1-1	ASSLEGNTEAF
NA	TRBV6-5	TRBJ1-2	ASSYSLPTGSYGYT
NA	TRBV9	TRBJ2-6	ASSAAGPSSGANVLT
once	TRBV7-3	TRBJ2-5	ASSPRGAGDGETQY
once	TRBV2	TRBJ2-7	ASKRQGDAYEQY